This is a list of T cell receptor beta chains from one sample in a study of T cell changes during pregnancy in multiple sclerosis. Only in-frame clones appear in the TCRdb table, and some are missing; sequencing was by immunoSEQ multiplex PCR. The sample records over 10,000 clones, 70% to 90% being singletons. The sequencing here drew on CD8+ T cells from peripheral blood mononuclear cells, taken in the second trimester of pregnancy. The receptors come from a female donor in good health, enrolled as a control in a pregnancy study. CDR3s include the opening cysteine and the closing phenylalanine or tryptophan. A D gene is named only where the DNA matches it firmly. Size values are once, few and many counts, or a class for expanded clones, and some rows have none.

TGTGCCAGTGGGCCCCCCTACGAGCAGTACTTC,CASGPPYEQYF,TRBJ2-7,.,.,TRBV19
TGTGCCAGCAGCCTCGGAGCGAATGAGCAGTTCTTC,CASSLGANEQFF,TRBJ2-1,.,once,TRBV7-9
TGTGCCTGGAGTGACAATAACTATGGCTACACCTTC,CAWSDNNYGYTF,TRBJ1-2,.,.,TRBV30
TGCAGCGTGCGAGCGGGGGGGCCGGTCTTC,CSVRAGGPVF,TRBJ2-1,TRBD2,.,TRBV29-1
TGTGCCAGCAATGAGGGGACAGGGCGATTAAGCAATCAGCCCCAGCATTTT,CASNEGTGRLSNQPQHF,TRBJ1-5,TRBD1,.,TRBV2
TGTGCCAGCAGCCCCGACAGGGGACGACAAATCTATGGCTACACCTTC,CASSPDRGRQIYGYTF,TRBJ1-2,TRBD1,once,TRBV7-9
TGCAGCGTTGAGGACAGGGGCTATGAGCAGTTCTTC,CSVEDRGYEQFF,TRBJ2-1,TRBD1,.,TRBV29-1
TGTGCCACCAGCATGCGGCGGGAGGGCCAGGATACGCAGTATTTT,CATSMRREGQDTQYF,TRBJ2-3,TRBD2,.,TRBV15
TGTGCCAGTAGTATTGGGACAGGGGCTAGCAATCAGCCCCAGCATTTT,CASSIGTGASNQPQHF,TRBJ1-5,TRBD1,.,TRBV19
TGTGCCAGCAGTCGACAGAGAGAGACCCAGTACTTC,CASSRQRETQYF,TRBJ2-5,.,once,TRBV11-2
TGCGCCAGCAGCCCTGGGTTGGTGAGGGGAGGGAATCAGCCCCAGCATTTT,CASSPGLVRGGNQPQHF,TRBJ1-5,.,.,TRBV4-1
TGTGCCAGCAGAGGCGGGAGAGGCTCTGGGGCCAACGTCCTGACTTTC,CASRGGRGSGANVLTF,TRBJ2-6,TRBD2,.,TRBV5-5
TGTGCCAGCAGCAATCTAGCGGGAGTCGTGGATACGCAGTATTTT,CASSNLAGVVDTQYF,TRBJ2-3,TRBD2,.,TRBV7-3
TGTGCCAGCAGCCCCATGGGCTTTAACTATGGCTACACCTTC,CASSPMGFNYGYTF,TRBJ1-2,.,.,TRBV7-8
TGTGCCAGCAGCGTAGAGAGCGGCAACGAGCAGTACTTC,CASSVESGNEQYF,TRBJ2-7,.,once,TRBV9
TGCGCCAGCAGCTTGGAACTAGCCAACTACGAGCAGTACTTC,CASSLELANYEQYF,TRBJ2-7,.,.,TRBV5-1
TGTGCCACCAGCAGAGATCGAACAGGGGGCTCACCCCTCCACTTT,CATSRDRTGGSPLHF,TRBJ1-6,TRBD1,.,TRBV15
TGTGCCAGCAGAAGGACCCCCGGGACTAGCGGCTTGGGGGAGCAGTTCTTC,CASRRTPGTSGLGEQFF,TRBJ2-1,TRBD2,.,TRBV6-7
TGTGCCAGCAGTTGGGGCAGCAGGGAGACCCAGTACTTC,CASSWGSRETQYF,TRBJ2-5,.,.,TRBV27
TGCGCCAGCAGCCGATTGGCCCCGGGACAGGGGGGGTACTCTGGGGCCAACGTCCTGACTTTC,CASSRLAPGQGGYSGANVLTF,TRBJ2-6,TRBD1,.,TRBV5-1
TGTGCCAGCAGCCACCGGGACAGGGAAGTAACAGATACGCAGTATTTT,CASSHRDREVTDTQYF,TRBJ2-3,TRBD1,.,TRBV7-2
TGTGCCAGCAGTTTATCCTCTCCCAGTTTATCCTCGCAGAACACTGAAGCTTTCTTT,CASSLSSPSLSSQNTEAFF,TRBJ1-1,.,.,TRBV27
TGTGCCAGCAGCTTCGACTATCAATCCTACGAGCAGTACTTC,CASSFDYQSYEQYF,TRBJ2-7,.,.,TRBV11-2
TGTGCCAGCAGGGTTATAGCGGGAGGGCCAAATGAGCAGTTCTTC,CASRVIAGGPNEQFF,TRBJ2-1,TRBD2,.,TRBV6-1
TGTGCCAGTAGTCCGGGGGTTTCCTACGAGCAGTACTTC,CASSPGVSYEQYF,TRBJ2-7,.,few,TRBV19
TGTGCCAGCAGCCCCGGGTGGGCTAGCGGGAAAGATTACAATGAGCAGTTCTTC,CASSPGWASGKDYNEQFF,TRBJ2-1,TRBD2,.,TRBV7-3
TGTGCCAGCAGCCAAGATACGCTAGCGGGGACCACCGGGGAGCTGTTTTTT,CASSQDTLAGTTGELFF,TRBJ2-2,TRBD2,.,TRBV4-2
TGTGCCAGCAGCCCCCTTTCGGGACTAGCGGGACTCACAGATACGCAGTATTTT,CASSPLSGLAGLTDTQYF,TRBJ2-3,TRBD2,.,TRBV9
TGTGCCAGCAGCTTGCTTCTGGGCACCACTGAAGCTTTCTTT,CASSLLLGTTEAFF,TRBJ1-1,.,.,TRBV5-6
TGCGCCAGCAGCTCGGGACAGGGAGTCTATGGCTACACCTTC,CASSSGQGVYGYTF,TRBJ1-2,TRBD1,.,TRBV5-1
TGTGCCTGGAGTTCTGACTGGCGGGAGGGCACAGATACGCAGTATTTT,CAWSSDWREGTDTQYF,TRBJ2-3,TRBD2,once,TRBV30
TGCGCCAGCAGCCAATTGGCTCTAGCGGGAGGGGACACAGATACGCAGTATTTT,CASSQLALAGGDTDTQYF,TRBJ2-3,TRBD2,.,TRBV4-1
TGTGCCAGCAGCCCAAGACAGGGGCGACACAATGAGCAGTTCTTC,CASSPRQGRHNEQFF,TRBJ2-1,TRBD1,.,TRBV7-6
TGTGCCAGTATGGAGGGAGGGCACTACGAGCAGTACTTC,CASMEGGHYEQYF,TRBJ2-7,TRBD2,.,TRBV19
TGTGCCAGCAGCTCCATTCCTGGACTAGCGGGAGAAGCAGATACGCAGTATTTT,CASSSIPGLAGEADTQYF,TRBJ2-3,TRBD2,.,TRBV7-9
TGTGCCAGCAGTTTGACCCGGGTGAACACTGAAGCTTTCTTT,CASSLTRVNTEAFF,TRBJ1-1,.,.,TRBV6-6
TGTGCCAGCAGCCCAATCCGACTGATCTCTGGAAACACCATATATTTT,CASSPIRLISGNTIYF,TRBJ1-3,.,.,TRBV7-9
TGTGCCAGTAGTATAGGACAGGGCTACAATGAGCAGTTCTTC,CASSIGQGYNEQFF,TRBJ2-1,TRBD1,.,TRBV19
TGTGCCAGCAGCCCGGGACTAGCGGGACCTCGCACCGGGGAGCTGTTTTTT,CASSPGLAGPRTGELFF,TRBJ2-2,TRBD2,.,TRBV7-3
TGTGCCAGCAGTTTATCGTACTTGTCCCATGGGTGGGGAGGTGACACTGAAGCTTTCTTT,CASSLSYLSHGWGGDTEAFF,TRBJ1-1,.,.,TRBV27
TGTGCCAGCAGCTTATACCAGAGCACAGATACGCAGTATTTT,CASSLYQSTDTQYF,TRBJ2-3,.,once,TRBV7-3
TGTGCCAGCCGCAACAGGATGGAAGACACTGAAGCTTTCTTT,CASRNRMEDTEAFF,TRBJ1-1,.,.,TRBV5-4
TGTGCCAGCAGCCCCTGGGCAGGCCCGGTCGCAGATACGCAGTATTTT,CASSPWAGPVADTQYF,TRBJ2-3,.,.,TRBV7-3
TGTGCCAGCAGCTTCCCGATGAGGGCTAACTATGGCTACACCTTC,CASSFPMRANYGYTF,TRBJ1-2,.,.,TRBV7-9
TGCAGCGTTGAACAGGGGGCGTTTGAGCAGTTCTTC,CSVEQGAFEQFF,TRBJ2-1,TRBD1,.,TRBV29-1